This T cell receptor (beta chain) is from a study of OX40 agonist ivuxolimab in advanced cancers. Turning to the study itself: Three patients, one with hepatocellular carcinoma and two with cutaneous melanoma, responded partially. Study results and caveats: CD4+ and CD8+ blood T cells expanded clonally by week 6 at 0.1 to 3.0 mg/kg. Compared with CD4+, CD8+ T cells on average had more expanded clones. Among the lowest peripheral clonal expansion occurred in 0.1-3.0 mg/kg partial responders.

With 5 bases clipped from V and 2 bases from J, the junction kept 4 bases outside the gene matches. This CDR3 has 14 amino acids. Per the germline V gene, CDR1 is SGHRS and CDR2 is YFSETQ. Sequencing used immunoSEQ multiplex PCR; TCRdb keeps in-frame clones, though not all of them. Of approximately 110,000 clones in the sample, roughly 90% were seen once. Of note for this clone: Its cognate antigen is unknown.

Sequencing used CD4+ or CD8+ T cells sorted from blood, obtained in a trial of the OX40 agonist ivuxolimab. The chain combines TRBV5-1 with TRBJ2-1; 7 bases match TRBD1. The sequence was collected from an adult with an advanced solid tumor such as melanoma, head and neck, liver or kidney cancer. CDR3 residues: CASRAGTAYNEQFF. As DNA, the CDR3 is TGCGCCAGCAGGGCCGGGACAGCCTACAATGAGCAGTTCTTC. Full variable domain (remainder filled in from reference TRBV5-1 and TRBJ2-1): KAGVTQTPRYLIKTRGQQVTLSCSPISGHRSVSWYQQTPGQGLQFLFEYFSETQRNKGNFPGRFSGRQFSNSRSEMNVSTLELGDSALYLCASRAGTAYNEQFFGPGTRLTVL.